These T cell receptor beta chains were read from a single sample in a study of technical replicates of blood from a handful of donors. Measured with immunoSEQ multiplex PCR; TCRdb has only the in-frame clones, and not every one. The sample carries approximately 60,000 clones, around 87% recorded once. Specimen: PBMCs. The origin of the receptors is a human donor in good health. Some clones in this sample may be carry-over from other donors' samples. Both conserved end residues are part of each CDR3. Each record gives: CDR3 protein, CDR3 DNA, D gene, clone size, J gene, V gene. D genes are given only for firm matches. Clone size is shown for a subset of rows, as once, few, many or a class of expanded clone.

CDR3aa: CASSEQEEAGNTIYF
CDR3nt: TGTGCCAGCAGTGAACAGGAGGAGGCTGGAAACACCATATATTTT
d_gene: .
abundance: few
j_gene: TRBJ1-3
v_gene: TRBV6-1

CDR3aa: CASSSGQYTNYGYTF
CDR3nt: TGTGCCAGCAGTTCCGGACAGTACACTAACTATGGCTACACCTTC
d_gene: .
abundance: .
j_gene: TRBJ1-2
v_gene: TRBV27

CDR3aa: CASSTQRNYGYTF
CDR3nt: TGTGCCAGCAGCACCCAGAGGAACTATGGCTACACCTTC
d_gene: .
abundance: .
j_gene: TRBJ1-2
v_gene: TRBV6-5

CDR3aa: CASSLAVVLAGFGEQFF
CDR3nt: TGTGCCAGCAGCTTAGCAGTAGTACTAGCGGGATTTGGTGAGCAGTTCTTC
d_gene: TRBD2
abundance: once
j_gene: TRBJ2-1
v_gene: TRBV7-8

CDR3aa: CASSYTSGSSYEQYF
CDR3nt: TGTGCCAGCAGCTACACTAGCGGGAGTTCGTACGAGCAGTACTTC
d_gene: TRBD2
abundance: .
j_gene: TRBJ2-7
v_gene: TRBV11-2

CDR3aa: CASSGRQDYNEQFF
CDR3nt: TGTGCCAGCAGCGGAAGACAGGACTACAATGAGCAGTTCTTC
d_gene: .
abundance: .
j_gene: TRBJ2-1
v_gene: TRBV7-9

CDR3aa: CASSLGRDHSYNEQFF
CDR3nt: TGTGCCAGCAGCTTAGGTCGAGATCACTCCTACAATGAGCAGTTCTTC
d_gene: .
abundance: .
j_gene: TRBJ2-1
v_gene: TRBV11-2

CDR3aa: CASSESSGGNTDTQYF
CDR3nt: TGCGCCAGCAGTGAATCTAGCGGGGGGAACACAGATACGCAGTATTTT
d_gene: TRBD2
abundance: .
j_gene: TRBJ2-3
v_gene: TRBV10-1

CDR3aa: CASSLAPGLAGLNNEQFF
CDR3nt: TGTGCCAGCAGCTTAGCTCCGGGACTAGCGGGTTTAAACAATGAGCAGTTCTTC
d_gene: TRBD2
abundance: .
j_gene: TRBJ2-1
v_gene: TRBV7-9

CDR3aa: CASSQDRQANQPQHF
CDR3nt: TGTGCCAGCAGCCAAGATCGTCAGGCTAATCAGCCCCAGCATTTT
d_gene: .
abundance: few
j_gene: TRBJ1-5
v_gene: TRBV4-2

CDR3aa: CASSERLAGSDEQYF
CDR3nt: TGTGCCAGCAGTGAAAGACTAGCAGGCTCCGACGAGCAGTACTTC
d_gene: TRBD2
abundance: .
j_gene: TRBJ2-7
v_gene: TRBV6-1

CDR3aa: CASSSQFLSYEQYF
CDR3nt: TGTGCCAGCAGCTCACAGTTTCTCTCCTACGAGCAGTACTTC
d_gene: .
abundance: .
j_gene: TRBJ2-7
v_gene: TRBV7-2

CDR3aa: CASSKGTSPNTGELFF
CDR3nt: TGCGCCAGCAGCAAAGGGACTAGCCCTAACACCGGGGAGCTGTTTTTT
d_gene: TRBD2
abundance: .
j_gene: TRBJ2-2
v_gene: TRBV5-1

CDR3aa: CASSQEGTGAVETQYF
CDR3nt: TGCGCCAGCAGCCAAGAAGGGACAGGAGCGGTAGAGACCCAGTACTTC
d_gene: TRBD1
abundance: .
j_gene: TRBJ2-5
v_gene: TRBV4-3

CDR3aa: CASRRASGQDEQYF
CDR3nt: TGTGCCAGCAGGAGGGCTAGCGGGCAGGACGAGCAGTACTTC
d_gene: TRBD2
abundance: .
j_gene: TRBJ2-7
v_gene: TRBV7-9

CDR3aa: CSVHLAGGPYNEQFF
CDR3nt: TGCAGCGTCCACCTAGCGGGAGGGCCCTACAATGAGCAGTTCTTC
d_gene: TRBD2
abundance: .
j_gene: TRBJ2-1
v_gene: TRBV29-1

CDR3aa: CASSPRGTDTQYF
CDR3nt: TGTGCCAGTAGCCCCCGAGGCACAGATACGCAGTATTTT
d_gene: .
abundance: .
j_gene: TRBJ2-3
v_gene: TRBV19

CDR3aa: CASSLGTSGFSYNEQFF
CDR3nt: TGCGCCAGCAGCTTGGGGACTAGCGGCTTCTCCTACAATGAGCAGTTCTTC
d_gene: TRBD2
abundance: .
j_gene: TRBJ2-1
v_gene: TRBV5-1

CDR3aa: CASRLQEGTEAFF
CDR3nt: TGTGCCAGCAGACTACAGGAGGGCACTGAAGCTTTCTTT
d_gene: .
abundance: .
j_gene: TRBJ1-1
v_gene: TRBV5-4

CDR3aa: CASTNPGLENEQFF
CDR3nt: TGTGCCAGCACCAACCCGGGACTAGAAAATGAGCAGTTCTTC
d_gene: TRBD2
abundance: .
j_gene: TRBJ2-1
v_gene: TRBV6-6

CDR3aa: CASSPRTSGTYNEQFF
CDR3nt: TGTGCCAGCAGCCCGCGGACTAGCGGGACCTACAATGAGCAGTTCTTC
d_gene: TRBD2
abundance: once
j_gene: TRBJ2-1
v_gene: TRBV9

CDR3aa: CASSLGHRNTEAFF
CDR3nt: TGTGCCAGCAGCTTGGGACACCGAAACACTGAAGCTTTCTTT
d_gene: .
abundance: .
j_gene: TRBJ1-1
v_gene: TRBV7-8

CDR3aa: CASDRGSGNSPLHF
CDR3nt: TGTGCCAGCGACAGGGGCAGCGGTAATTCACCCCTCCACTTT
d_gene: TRBD1
abundance: few
j_gene: TRBJ1-6
v_gene: TRBV9

CDR3aa: CASSPAGPRQAGNGYTF
CDR3nt: TGCGCCAGCAGTCCCGCAGGCCCCCGACAGGCCGGGAATGGCTACACCTTC
d_gene: .
abundance: .
j_gene: TRBJ1-2
v_gene: TRBV5-1

CDR3aa: CASSPTGNYGYTF
CDR3nt: TGCGCCAGCAGCCCGACGGGTAACTATGGCTACACCTTC
d_gene: .
abundance: .
j_gene: TRBJ1-2
v_gene: TRBV4-3

CDR3aa: CASSEGGGQPQHF
CDR3nt: TGTGCCAGCAGTGAAGGGGGAGGTCAGCCCCAGCATTTT
d_gene: .
abundance: .
j_gene: TRBJ1-5
v_gene: TRBV2

CDR3aa: CATSRDPIKLAGRETQYF
CDR3nt: TGTGCCACCAGCAGAGATCCGATAAAGCTAGCGGGACGAGAGACCCAGTACTTC
d_gene: TRBD2
abundance: .
j_gene: TRBJ2-5
v_gene: TRBV15

CDR3aa: CASSVNVAGGTGELFF
CDR3nt: TGTGCCAGCAGCGTAAACGTAGCGGGAGGGACCGGGGAGCTGTTTTTT
d_gene: TRBD2
abundance: .
j_gene: TRBJ2-2
v_gene: TRBV9

CDR3aa: CASSLGPHSPLHF
CDR3nt: TGTGCCAGCAGTTTAGGGCCGCATTCACCCCTCCACTTT
d_gene: .
abundance: .
j_gene: TRBJ1-6
v_gene: TRBV27

CDR3aa: CASSQEWLAGPPRDSEQYF
CDR3nt: TGTGCCAGCAGCCAAGAGTGGCTAGCGGGGCCTCCCAGGGATTCCGAGCAGTACTTC
d_gene: TRBD2
abundance: .
j_gene: TRBJ2-7
v_gene: TRBV4-2

CDR3aa: CASSLSRGGTEAFF
CDR3nt: TGTGCCAGCAGCTTATCGCGGGGCGGCACTGAAGCTTTCTTT
d_gene: .
abundance: .
j_gene: TRBJ1-1
v_gene: TRBV7-9

CDR3aa: CASSPQGSYDEQYF
CDR3nt: TGTGCCAGCAGTCCACAGGGGTCTTATGACGAGCAGTACTTC
d_gene: TRBD1
abundance: .
j_gene: TRBJ2-7
v_gene: TRBV2

CDR3aa: CASRRGLIAGELFF
CDR3nt: TGTGCCAGCAGGAGAGGACTGATCGCCGGGGAGCTGTTTTTT
d_gene: .
abundance: .
j_gene: TRBJ2-2
v_gene: TRBV2

CDR3aa: CASSPGTAFYEQYF
CDR3nt: TGTGCCAGCAGTCCCGGGACAGCCTTCTACGAGCAGTACTTC
d_gene: TRBD1
abundance: .
j_gene: TRBJ2-7
v_gene: TRBV27

CDR3aa: CASSLGGRPPYEQYF
CDR3nt: TGTGCCAGCAGTTTAGGTGGGAGGCCCCCTTATGAGCAGTACTTC
d_gene: .
abundance: .
j_gene: TRBJ2-7
v_gene: TRBV28

CDR3aa: CASRGAGQGEYEQYF
CDR3nt: TGTGCCAGCAGGGGGGCGGGACAGGGGGAATACGAGCAGTACTTC
d_gene: TRBD1
abundance: .
j_gene: TRBJ2-7
v_gene: TRBV27

CDR3aa: CASMRSGTGPYEQYF
CDR3nt: TGTGCCAGTATGCGCTCGGGGACAGGGCCCTACGAGCAGTACTTC
d_gene: TRBD1
abundance: .
j_gene: TRBJ2-7
v_gene: TRBV6-6

CDR3aa: CASSRDSYEQYF
CDR3nt: TGTGCCAGCAGCCGGGACAGCTACGAGCAGTACTTC
d_gene: TRBD1
abundance: .
j_gene: TRBJ2-7
v_gene: TRBV6-5

CDR3aa: CASRQGQGYGYTF
CDR3nt: TGTGCCAGCAGACAGGGACAGGGCTATGGCTACACCTTC
d_gene: TRBD1
abundance: .
j_gene: TRBJ1-2
v_gene: TRBV27

CDR3aa: CASSPSGTGELFF
CDR3nt: TGTGCCAGTAGTCCCAGCGGTACCGGGGAGCTGTTTTTT
d_gene: .
abundance: few
j_gene: TRBJ2-2
v_gene: TRBV19

CDR3aa: CASSSQGGGNEQFF
CDR3nt: TGTGCCAGCAGTTCCCAGGGAGGGGGGAATGAGCAGTTCTTC
d_gene: .
abundance: .
j_gene: TRBJ2-1
v_gene: TRBV2

CDR3aa: CASSNSGTGGEAFF
CDR3nt: TGTGCCAGCAGCAACTCCGGGACAGGGGGCGAAGCTTTCTTT
d_gene: TRBD1
abundance: .
j_gene: TRBJ1-1
v_gene: TRBV7-3

CDR3aa: CAISPGLAGGPPQETQYF
CDR3nt: TGTGCCATCAGTCCCGGACTAGCGGGGGGCCCCCCTCAAGAGACCCAGTACTTC
d_gene: TRBD2
abundance: once
j_gene: TRBJ2-5
v_gene: TRBV10-3